This TCR beta chain was found in a study of blood T cell repertoires in COVID-19. In the study's own analysis: From reference gene primer amplification, estimates of nucleated cell counts were derived. Measured with immunoSEQ multiplex PCR; TCRdb has only the in-frame clones, and not every one. The V and J calls and the clone size are those of that table, but D and trimming were determined from the DNA. The sample has some 300,000 clones, about nine tenths seen once. The CDR3 length is 16 residues. V was pared by 5 bases and J by 5 bases, with 21 bases between. The V gene's germline CDR1 is SGHTA and CDR2 FQGTGA. For recovered donors of Cohort 3, there were two negative PCRs, clearance, or symptom resolution.

The chain carries TRBV7-3 and TRBJ1-1; weak D call: TRBD1 (6 bases). Sequencing input: PBMCs or T cells enriched from blood (not recorded which). This receptor was identified in a woman aged 40 to 50 who had recovered from COVID-19. The chain's CDR3 is CASSPRPTGRWTEAFF. CDR3 DNA sequence: TGTGCCAGCAGCCCCCGACCTACAGGGAGATGGACTGAAGCTTTCTTT.